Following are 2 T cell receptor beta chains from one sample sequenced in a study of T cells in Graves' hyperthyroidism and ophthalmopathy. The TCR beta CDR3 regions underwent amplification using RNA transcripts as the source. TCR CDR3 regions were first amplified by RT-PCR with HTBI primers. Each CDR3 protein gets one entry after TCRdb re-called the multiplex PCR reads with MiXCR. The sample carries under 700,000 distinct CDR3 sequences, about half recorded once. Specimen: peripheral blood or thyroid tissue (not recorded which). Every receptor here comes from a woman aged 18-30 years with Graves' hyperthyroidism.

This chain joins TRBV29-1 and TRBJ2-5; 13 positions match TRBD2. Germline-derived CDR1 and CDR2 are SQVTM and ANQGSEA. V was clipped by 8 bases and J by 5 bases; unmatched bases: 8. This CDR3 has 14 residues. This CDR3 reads CSIPGLAGVETQYF. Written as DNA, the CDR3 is TGCAGCATTCCAGGACTAGCGGGAGTGGAGACCCAGTACTTC.

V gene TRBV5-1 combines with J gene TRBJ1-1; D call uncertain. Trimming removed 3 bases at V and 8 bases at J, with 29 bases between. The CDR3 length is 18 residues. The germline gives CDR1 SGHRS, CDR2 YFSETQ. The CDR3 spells CASSSKGWVVVARPEAFF. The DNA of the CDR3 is TGCGCCAGCAGCTCAAAGGGTTGGGTCGTGGTGGCCCGGCCCGAAGCTTTCTTT.